The 4 T cell receptor beta chains listed next were all sequenced from one sample in a study of Ad26.COV2.S vaccination and SARS-CoV-2 variants (dated by TCRdb to the early 2020s). Libraries were made using the immunoSEQ multiplex PCR assay. Here the immuneACCESS table is served through TCRdb, limited to in-frame sequences with V and J called. Missing clones are a known gap in these copies; in checked studies unresolved V genes cover under half, and the rest lacks a known reason. This sample has approximately 350,000 clones in its table, and 83% of those were observed once. About 7.4% of the sample is held by the ten biggest clonotypes. Explained via the paper, the treatment or condition label denotes: around 19 received Ad26.COV2.S at low or high dose, single or two shots; 5 received placebo; per-sample allocation not given. For vaccine and placebo recipients, the sequenced repertoires came from samples collected on day 63 after the first injection.

Sequenced material: peripheral blood, taken in a trial of Ad26.COV2.S vaccine versus placebo. The receptors stem from a person aged 18-60 years who received the Ad26.COV2.S COVID-19 vaccine or a placebo.

CDR3 sequence (DNA): TGTGCCAGCAGACCTACCGGAACCGATACGCAGTATTTT. It codes for CASRPTGTDTQYF. The genes are TRBV7-9 and TRBJ2-3; D gene ambiguous. Germline values: CDR1 SEHNR, CDR2 FQNEAQ (reference sequence). V was shortened by 6 bases and J by 6 bases, with 13 bases between the two germline ends. This CDR3 is built from 13 residues.

This chain joins TRBV9 and TRBJ1-2; D gene uncertain. Germline V gene lookup returns CDR1 SGDLS and CDR2 YYNGEE. V dropped 4 bases and J dropped 4 bases, with 14 bases sitting between them. CDR3 size: 14 residues. CDR3 sequence (DNA): TGTGCCAGCAGCTCGACACCGCTTACCTATGGCTACACCTTC. Encoded protein: CASSSTPLTYGYTF.

The CDR3 spells CASSQETTSSYEQYF. The CDR3 nucleotides are TGCGCCAGCAGCCAAGAGACGACTAGCTCCTACGAGCAGTACTTC. V gene TRBV4-1 combines with J gene TRBJ2-7; a weak D match, TRBD2 (6 bases). The CDR3 has 15 amino acids. V lost 0 bases to trimming and J lost 0 bases, with 9 bases between them. CDR1 and CDR2 from the germline V gene are MGHRA and YSYEKL.

The chain employs TRBV11-3 and TRBJ1-1; TRBD1 matches at 7 bases. The germline V gene has CDR1 SGHNT and CDR2 YENEEA. The CDR3 sequence is 13 residues long. J gave up 2 bases and V 10 bases, and 7 bases lay outside the gene matches. The CDR3 DNA is TGTGCCACCTCGACAGGGCCTAACACTGAAGCTTTCTTT. Protein product: CATSTGPNTEAFF.